One and the same sample provided the 20 T cell receptor beta chains below, sequenced in a study of T cell responses to AZD1222 COVID-19 vaccine. Produced via immunoSEQ multiplex PCR; TCRdb's table is partial and in-frame only. The sample holds 150,000 to 200,000 clones, 94% seen once. The sequencing here drew on peripheral blood, taken on day 0 of AZD1222 vaccination. All receptors come from an adult in good health.

As for this clone: Additional DNA sequences in this sample encode the identical CDR3. The gene calls are TRBV9 and TRBJ1-1; D unresolved. With 0 bases removed from V and 3 bases from J, the gap between germline ends came to 6 bases. The germline gives CDR1 SGDLS, CDR2 YYNGEE. This CDR3 contains 13 residues. The CDR3 sequence: CASSVGGYTEAFF. CDR3 bases: TGTGCCAGCAGCGTAGGCGGGTACACTGAAGCTTTCTTT.

This chain links TRBV28 with TRBJ2-5; D is unresolved. CDR3 length equals 12 residues. V dropped 10 bases and J dropped 3 bases, with 12 bases sitting between them. Germline V gene sequence: CDR1 MDHEN, CDR2 SYDVKM. The CDR3, as DNA: TGTGCCACCGGAAATCCCGAAGAGACCCAGTACTTC. This codes for CATGNPEETQYF. The full variable domain, completed using reference TRBV28 and TRBJ2-5, is DVKVTQSSRYLVKRTGEKVFLECVQDMDHENMFWYRQDPGLGLRLIYFSYDVKMKEKGDIPEGYSVSREKKERFSLILESASTNQTSMYLCATGNPEETQYFGPGTRLLVL.

The chain carries TRBV19 and TRBJ1-2; TRBD1 might be the D (5 bases). Germline V lookup: CDR1 LNHDA, CDR2 SQIVND (reference sequence). V lost 2 bases and J 2 bases, leaving 6 bases between the germline ends. This CDR3 comprises 13 residues. CDR3 DNA: TGTGCCAGTAGTATACGGGGGAACTATGGCTACACCTTC. Translated, it gives CASSIRGNYGYTF.

The rearrangement links TRBV7-9 to TRBJ1-6, with no clear D. Germline CDR1 reads SEHNR; CDR2 reads FQNEAQ (reference sequence). Trimming took off 3 bases at V and 8 bases at J, with 11 bases between the two ends. The CDR3 has 14 amino acids. The CDR3 sequence: CASSLIYSDSPLHF. CDR3 DNA: TGTGCCAGCAGCTTGATTTACTCAGATTCACCCCTCCACTTT.

The chain has TRBV5-4 and TRBJ2-1; D call uncertain. V shed 1 base and J shed 3 bases, with 5 bases lying between them. This CDR3 has 13 residues. The germline V gene has CDR1 SGHNT and CDR2 YYREEE (reference sequence). CDR3 nucleotide sequence: TGTGCCAGCAGCTTGTGGATCTACAATGAGCAGTTCTTC. Amino acids: CASSLWIYNEQFF.

V is TRBV5-1 and J is TRBJ1-5, with D unresolved. Looked up from germline, CDR1 is SGHRS and CDR2 is YFSETQ. The V gene lost 4 bases and the J gene lost 7 bases, with 12 bases spanning the gap. The CDR3 contains 13 residues. CDR3 residues: CASSPAPGQPQHF. The CDR3 DNA reads as TGCGCCAGCAGCCCTGCCCCGGGACAGCCCCAGCATTTT. The variable domain in full, with the rest retrieved from reference TRBV5-1 and TRBJ1-5, is KAGVTQTPRYLIKTRGQQVTLSCSPISGHRSVSWYQQTPGQGLQFLFEYFSETQRNKGNFPGRFSGRQFSNSRSEMNVSTLELGDSALYLCASSPAPGQPQHFGDGTRLSIL.

The chain joins TRBV19 to TRBJ2-3; 9 positions match TRBD1. Germline CDR1 is LNHDA and CDR2 is SQIVND (reference sequence). With 5 bases clipped from V and 3 bases from J, the junction kept 9 bases outside the gene matches. This CDR3 is 16 amino acids long. CDR3: CASSPHPGQGTDTQYF. The CDR3 region has the DNA TGTGCCAGTAGTCCCCATCCGGGACAGGGTACAGATACGCAGTATTTT.

The chain is built from TRBV7-6 and TRBJ2-7; 12 nucleotides align to TRBD2. Germline loops: CDR1 SGHVS, CDR2 FNYEAQ. This CDR3 is 16 amino acids long. V was clipped by 2 bases and J by 0 bases; unmatched bases: 2. This CDR3 reads CASSLLAGGFSYEQYF. DNA for the CDR3: TGTGCCAGCAGCTTACTAGCGGGAGGGTTCTCCTACGAGCAGTACTTC.

The chain links TRBV6-5 to TRBJ1-1; D is unclear. The V end was cut by 7 bases, the J end by 0 bases, with 9 bases between. The CDR3 extends over 13 amino acids. Germline V gene data show CDR1 as MNHEY and CDR2 as SVGAGI. The CDR3 protein is CASKYEMNTEAFF. CDR3 coding DNA: TGTGCCAGCAAATATGAGATGAACACTGAAGCTTTCTTT.

The chain carries TRBV11-2 and TRBJ1-1; 9 nucleotides agree with TRBD1. The germline CDR1 and CDR2 sequences are SGHAT and FQNNGV. Trimming cost V 5 bases and J 6 bases; bases outside gene matches: 7. CDR3 length equals 14 residues. Here the CDR3 DNA reads TGTGCCAGCAGCCTCGGACAGGGGTGGTCTGAAGCTTTCTTT. As protein: CASSLGQGWSEAFF.

V is TRBV7-3 and J is TRBJ1-1; perhaps TRBD1 as D (5 bases). Trimming stripped 5 bases from V and 8 bases from J, with 12 bases between. Germline CDR1 SGHTA, CDR2 FQGTGA. The CDR3 runs 12 residues. CDR3 DNA: TGTGCCAGCAGCCCCGGGACCGGGGAAGCTTTCTTT. This encodes CASSPGTGEAFF. The variable domain in full, with the rest retrieved from reference TRBV7-3 and TRBJ1-1, is GAGVSQTPSNKVTEKGKYVELRCDPISGHTALYWYRQSLGQGPEFLIYFQGTGAADDSGLPNDRFFAVRPEGSVSTLKIQRTERGDSAVYLCASSPGTGEAFFGQGTRLTVV.

The chain uses TRBV18 and TRBJ1-3, with 7 bases identical to TRBD1. V shed 3 bases, J shed 0 bases, and the junction held 17 bases outside the gene matches. The CDR3 consists of 20 residues. The V gene's germline CDR1 is KGHSH and CDR2 LQKENI. CDR3 in DNA: TGTGCCAGCTCACCTACGGCGGGGACAGAGCCTGCGAGCTCTGGAAACACCATATATTTT. As protein: CASSPTAGTEPASSGNTIYF.

This chain connects TRBV29-1 to TRBJ1-1, with 10 positions matching TRBD1. The CDR3 sequence is 15 residues long. Germline CDR1 is SQVTM and CDR2 is ANQGSEA. Germline trimming cut 4 bases from V and 6 bases from J; bases unmatched to any gene: 11. CDR3 nucleotides: TGCAGCGTTGGGACAGGGGGACTGTTTGGCGCTGAAGCTTTCTTT. It yields the protein CSVGTGGLFGAEAFF.

This rearrangement joins TRBV28 to TRBJ1-5; 8 bases align to TRBD1. With V trimmed by 6 bases and J by 1 base, 17 bases remained unmatched. The CDR3 is made up of 19 amino acids. Germline V gives CDR1 MDHEN, CDR2 SYDVKM. The CDR3 here is CASRRISGTGGFSNQPQHF. The DNA for the CDR3 is TGTGCCAGCAGGCGTATCTCCGGGACAGGAGGGTTCAGCAATCAGCCCCAGCATTTT.

The chain employs TRBV15 and TRBJ2-4; maybe TRBD1 (6 bases). Germline-derived CDR1 and CDR2 are LNHNV and YYDKDF (reference sequence). V was pared by 5 bases and J by 3 bases, with 20 bases between. The CDR3 is 17 residues long. This CDR3 reads CATSQTQGTLNKNIQYF. As DNA, the CDR3 is TGTGCCACCAGCCAAACACAGGGAACTCTCAACAAAAACATTCAGTACTTC.

The rearrangement uses TRBV28 and TRBJ2-3, with 8 positions matching TRBD2. The junction had 3 bases not matched to a gene; V was cut back by 7 bases and J by 6 bases. Germline-derived CDR1 and CDR2 are MDHEN and SYDVKM. The CDR3 totals 12 residues. The CDR3 region is CASTGGTDTQYF. The DNA for the CDR3 is TGTGCCAGCACGGGAGGGACGGATACGCAGTATTTT.

This clone appeared a single time. The chain employs TRBV6-5 and TRBJ2-7, with D perhaps being TRBD1 or TRBD2 (5 bases each). Germline V CDR1 and CDR2: MNHEY, SVGAGI. V lost 8 bases, J lost 6 bases, and 17 bases lay in between. The CDR3 has 13 amino acids. As DNA, the CDR3 is TGTGCCAGCGGTTGGGACCCAGCGGCCGAGCAGTACTTC. This translates into CASGWDPAAEQYF.

V gene TRBV27 combines with J gene TRBJ1-1; D is ambiguous. The CDR3 length is 13 residues. CDR1 and CDR2 (germline): MNHEY, SMNVEV (reference sequence). Trimming took off 0 bases at V and 2 bases at J, with 4 bases between the two ends. Here the CDR3 reads CASSLSVNTEAFF. The CDR3 nucleotides read TGTGCCAGCAGTTTATCGGTAAACACTGAAGCTTTCTTT.

V is TRBV2 and J is TRBJ2-6, with unresolved D. Germline CDR1 and CDR2: SNHLY and FYNNEI. With 4 bases removed from V and 2 bases from J, the gap between germline ends came to 9 bases. This CDR3 is 15 amino acids long. CDR3 DNA sequence: TGTGCCAGCAGTGGTATTCACGCTGGGGCCAACGTCCTGACTTTC. This translates into CASSGIHAGANVLTF.

On this clone: The junction does not match germline at one end; this may be a read error. The V gene is TRBV11-2, the J gene TRBJ1-6; possibly TRBD1 for D (6 bases). CDR3 length: 15 residues. The germline V gene has CDR1 SGHAT and CDR2 FQNNGV. The CDR3, as DNA: TGTGCCAGCAGATTAGCCGGGACACGGAATTCACCCCTCCACTTT. Translating it yields CASRLAGTRNSPLHF. Full variable domain (rest looked up from reference TRBV11-2 and TRBJ1-6): EAGVAQSPRYKIIEKRQSVAFWCNPISGHATLYWYQQILGQGPKLLIQFQNNGVVDDSQLPKDRFSAERLKGVDSTLKIQPAKLEDSAVYLCASRLAGTRNSPLHFGNGTRLTVT.